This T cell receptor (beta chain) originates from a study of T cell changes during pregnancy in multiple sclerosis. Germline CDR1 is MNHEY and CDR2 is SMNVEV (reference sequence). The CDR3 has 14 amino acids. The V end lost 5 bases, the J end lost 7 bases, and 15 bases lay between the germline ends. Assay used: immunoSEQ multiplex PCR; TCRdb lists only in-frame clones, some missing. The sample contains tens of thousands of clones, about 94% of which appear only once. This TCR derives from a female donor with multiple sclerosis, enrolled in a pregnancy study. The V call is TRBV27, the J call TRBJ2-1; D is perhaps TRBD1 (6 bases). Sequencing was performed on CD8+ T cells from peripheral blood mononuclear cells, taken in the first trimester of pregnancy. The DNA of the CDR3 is TGTGCCAGCAGTCCTCGTGCCAGGGGTAATGAGCAGTTCTTC. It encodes CASSPRARGNEQFF.